Listed below are T cell receptor beta chains from one sample, sequenced in a study of CD8+ T cells in alopecia areata. Clones were sequenced by immunoSEQ multiplex PCR, and TCRdb holds only the in-frame ones, with some missing. The sample carries about 130,000 clones, roughly 50% recorded once. Sequences were derived from CD8+ T cells sorted from blood, sampled at week 0. Receptors were obtained from a human donor with alopecia areata. Both conserved end residues are part of each CDR3. D genes are given only for firm matches. Clone size, where shown, is once, few, many, or a class for clones that have expanded.

V gene: TRBV9; CDR3 length: 15; D gene: TRBD2; J gene: TRBJ2-7; clone size: NA; CDR3 DNA: TGTGCCAGCAGCGGGGGGACTAGCGGGGTATACGAGCAGTACTTC; CDR3 protein: CASSGGTSGVYEQYF
V gene: TRBV18; CDR3 length: 15; D gene: NA; J gene: TRBJ2-7; clone size: NA; CDR3 DNA: TGTGCCAGCTCACCACCGTACGGGGCCGACTACGAGCAGTACTTC; CDR3 protein: CASSPPYGADYEQYF
V gene: TRBV5-6; CDR3 length: 16; D gene: NA; J gene: TRBJ2-7; clone size: once; CDR3 DNA: TGTGCCAGCAGCTTAATTGGGTGGGAGGAATCCTACGAGCAGTACTTC; CDR3 protein: CASSLIGWEESYEQYF
V gene: TRBV29-1; CDR3 length: 14; D gene: NA; J gene: TRBJ2-5; clone size: NA; CDR3 DNA: TGCAGCGTGGCCCCAGTACAGGGAGAAGAGACCCAGTACTTC; CDR3 protein: CSVAPVQGEETQYF
V gene: TRBV4-1; CDR3 length: 17; D gene: TRBD1; J gene: TRBJ1-1; clone size: few; CDR3 DNA: TGCGCCAGCAGCCAAAGGGACAGGGGGGCGCTGAACACTGAAGCTTTCTTT; CDR3 protein: CASSQRDRGALNTEAFF
V gene: TRBV29-1; CDR3 length: 11; D gene: NA; J gene: TRBJ1-1; clone size: few; CDR3 DNA: TGCAGCGTTGACGGGGGCACTGAAGCTTTCTTT; CDR3 protein: CSVDGGTEAFF
V gene: TRBV27; CDR3 length: 16; D gene: TRBD1; J gene: TRBJ1-2; clone size: few; CDR3 DNA: TGTGCCAGCAGTTTTTCTTCGAGACAGGGGTACTATGGCTACACCTTC; CDR3 protein: CASSFSSRQGYYGYTF
V gene: TRBV9; CDR3 length: 14; D gene: NA; J gene: TRBJ2-3; clone size: NA; CDR3 DNA: TGTGCCAGCAGCGTAGAGGATTTCCTAGATACGCAGTATTTT; CDR3 protein: CASSVEDFLDTQYF
V gene: TRBV29-1; CDR3 length: 15; D gene: TRBD2; J gene: TRBJ2-5; clone size: NA; CDR3 DNA: TGCAGCGTTTTGGGGGGGTCCGCCCGTCAAGAGACCCAGTACTTC; CDR3 protein: CSVLGGSARQETQYF
V gene: TRBV11-2; CDR3 length: 14; D gene: NA; J gene: TRBJ1-3; clone size: few; CDR3 DNA: TGTGCCAGCAGCTCCACTGCCTCTGGAAACACCATATATTTT; CDR3 protein: CASSSTASGNTIYF
V gene: TRBV5-4; CDR3 length: 14; D gene: TRBD2; J gene: TRBJ2-1; clone size: few; CDR3 DNA: TGTGCCAGCAGCTTAAGCGGGGATGACAATGAGCAGTTCTTC; CDR3 protein: CASSLSGDDNEQFF
V gene: TRBV6-5; CDR3 length: 16; D gene: TRBD1; J gene: TRBJ2-7; clone size: NA; CDR3 DNA: TGTGCCAGCAGTTACTCCACGGGACAGGCCTCCTACGAGCAGTACTTC; CDR3 protein: CASSYSTGQASYEQYF
V gene: TRBV23-1; CDR3 length: 15; D gene: TRBD1; J gene: TRBJ1-2; clone size: few; CDR3 DNA: TGCGCCAGCACCCGGGACAGGGGGCCTCACTATGGCTACACCTTC; CDR3 protein: CASTRDRGPHYGYTF
V gene: TRBV19; CDR3 length: 16; D gene: NA; J gene: TRBJ1-2; clone size: NA; CDR3 DNA: TGTGCCAGTAGTATAGTTTTAGAGGAGACTAACTATGGCTACACCTTC; CDR3 protein: CASSIVLEETNYGYTF
V gene: TRBV30; CDR3 length: 14; D gene: TRBD1; J gene: TRBJ2-2; clone size: NA; CDR3 DNA: TGTGCCTGGAGTGACAGGGGTGACACCGGGGAGCTGTTTTTT; CDR3 protein: CAWSDRGDTGELFF
V gene: TRBV5-1; CDR3 length: 15; D gene: NA; J gene: TRBJ1-4; clone size: few; CDR3 DNA: TGCGCCAGCAGCTTGAGACAGGACTATAATGAAAAACTGTTTTTT; CDR3 protein: CASSLRQDYNEKLFF
V gene: TRBV7-6; CDR3 length: 12; D gene: NA; J gene: TRBJ2-7; clone size: NA; CDR3 DNA: TGTGCCAGCTGTCAGGTTCCCTACGAGCAGTACTTC; CDR3 protein: CASCQVPYEQYF
V gene: TRBV29-1; CDR3 length: 14; D gene: TRBD1; J gene: TRBJ2-1; clone size: NA; CDR3 DNA: TGCAGCGCAACGACAGGGCCCTATTACAATGAGCAGTTCTTC; CDR3 protein: CSATTGPYYNEQFF
V gene: TRBV6-5; CDR3 length: 12; D gene: TRBD2; J gene: TRBJ2-1; clone size: NA; CDR3 DNA: TGTGCCAGCAGTGGGAGGGTCAATGAGCAGTTCTTC; CDR3 protein: CASSGRVNEQFF
V gene: TRBV5-1; CDR3 length: 11; D gene: TRBD1; J gene: TRBJ2-7; clone size: once; CDR3 DNA: TGCGCCACCCGGGACAGCTACGAGCAGTACTTC; CDR3 protein: CATRDSYEQYF
V gene: TRBV5-6; CDR3 length: 12; D gene: TRBD1; J gene: TRBJ2-1; clone size: NA; CDR3 DNA: TGTGCCAGCAGCCCGGGACAGCTTTCGCAGTTCTTC; CDR3 protein: CASSPGQLSQFF
V gene: TRBV27; CDR3 length: 14; D gene: NA; J gene: TRBJ1-6; clone size: NA; CDR3 DNA: TGTGCCAGCAGTTTCGGCCAGGCTAATTCACCCCTCCACTTT; CDR3 protein: CASSFGQANSPLHF
V gene: TRBV30; CDR3 length: 13; D gene: NA; J gene: TRBJ2-7; clone size: NA; CDR3 DNA: TGTGCCTGGAGTGTCTCGGGGGCCTACGAGCAGTACTTC; CDR3 protein: CAWSVSGAYEQYF
V gene: TRBV19; CDR3 length: 14; D gene: NA; J gene: TRBJ1-5; clone size: few; CDR3 DNA: TGTGCCAGTACTGGTTTGGCGGCCGATCAGCCCCAGCATTTT; CDR3 protein: CASTGLAADQPQHF
V gene: TRBV7-9; CDR3 length: 13; D gene: NA; J gene: TRBJ1-2; clone size: NA; CDR3 DNA: TGTGCCAGCAGCTCCGACGGGAGATATGGCTACACCTTC; CDR3 protein: CASSSDGRYGYTF
V gene: TRBV30; CDR3 length: 11; D gene: NA; J gene: TRBJ1-1; clone size: few; CDR3 DNA: TGTGCCTGGAGTCTACGAAGGGGAGCTTTCTTT; CDR3 protein: CAWSLRRGAFF
V gene: TRBV13; CDR3 length: 13; D gene: NA; J gene: TRBJ2-3; clone size: NA; CDR3 DNA: TGTGCCAGCACCTTAGTCCGGGAAGATACGCAGTATTTT; CDR3 protein: CASTLVREDTQYF
V gene: TRBV29-1; CDR3 length: 13; D gene: NA; J gene: TRBJ2-1; clone size: NA; CDR3 DNA: TGCAGCGTTGATCCCGCAGAACCCCATGAGCAGTTCTTC; CDR3 protein: CSVDPAEPHEQFF
V gene: TRBV30; CDR3 length: 12; D gene: NA; J gene: TRBJ1-1; clone size: NA; CDR3 DNA: TGTGCCTGGCTCTTGGAGGTGGGAGAAGCTTTCTTT; CDR3 protein: CAWLLEVGEAFF
V gene: TRBV7-2; CDR3 length: 13; D gene: TRBD1; J gene: TRBJ2-7; clone size: NA; CDR3 DNA: TGTGCCAGCAGCCAGGGGGTCGCCTACGAGCAGTACTTC; CDR3 protein: CASSQGVAYEQYF
V gene: TRBV15; CDR3 length: 13; D gene: NA; J gene: TRBJ1-1; clone size: NA; CDR3 DNA: TGTGCCACCAGCAGTCCCGAGCACACTGAAGCTTTCTTT; CDR3 protein: CATSSPEHTEAFF
V gene: TRBV29-1; CDR3 length: 13; D gene: NA; J gene: TRBJ2-7; clone size: NA; CDR3 DNA: TGCAGCGTTGAAGATGGTGAGAACTACGAGCAGTACTTC; CDR3 protein: CSVEDGENYEQYF
V gene: TRBV5-6; CDR3 length: 17; D gene: NA; J gene: TRBJ2-4; clone size: few; CDR3 DNA: TGTGCCAGCAGCTTGGGCTATGAAGACCGAAACAAAAACATTCAGTACTTC; CDR3 protein: CASSLGYEDRNKNIQYF
V gene: TRBV4-1; CDR3 length: 15; D gene: TRBD2; J gene: TRBJ2-5; clone size: NA; CDR3 DNA: TGCGCCAGCAGCCACATAGCGGGGGAAGGGGAGACCCAGTACTTC; CDR3 protein: CASSHIAGEGETQYF
V gene: TRBV5-6; CDR3 length: 17; D gene: TRBD1; J gene: TRBJ1-5; clone size: NA; CDR3 DNA: TGTGCCAGCAGCTTGGCAGGGGGACTGAATAGCAATCAGCCCCAGCATTTT; CDR3 protein: CASSLAGGLNSNQPQHF
V gene: TRBV4-1; CDR3 length: 15; D gene: TRBD2; J gene: TRBJ2-1; clone size: NA; CDR3 DNA: TGTGCCAGCAGCCCCGGGACTAGTGAGGTCGATGAGCAGTTCTTC; CDR3 protein: CASSPGTSEVDEQFF
V gene: TRBV27; CDR3 length: 15; D gene: TRBD1; J gene: TRBJ2-7; clone size: NA; CDR3 DNA: TGTGCCAGCAGCCTGGTGGGGACAGGCTCGGTTGAGCAGTACTTC; CDR3 protein: CASSLVGTGSVEQYF
V gene: TRBV15; CDR3 length: 14; D gene: TRBD2; J gene: TRBJ2-5; clone size: NA; CDR3 DNA: TGTGCCACCAGCAGAGGGGAGGGGCCGGAGACCCAGTACTTC; CDR3 protein: CATSRGEGPETQYF
V gene: TRBV9; CDR3 length: 14; D gene: NA; J gene: TRBJ1-4; clone size: once; CDR3 DNA: TGTGCCAGCAGCGCAGAAGGGGGGAATGAAAAACTGTTTTTT; CDR3 protein: CASSAEGGNEKLFF
V gene: TRBV4-2; CDR3 length: 16; D gene: NA; J gene: TRBJ2-1; clone size: NA; CDR3 DNA: TGTGCCAGCAGCCAAGAACCCGGGGGCTACAACAATGAGCAGTTCTTC; CDR3 protein: CASSQEPGGYNNEQFF
V gene: TRBV9; CDR3 length: 15; D gene: TRBD1; J gene: TRBJ1-2; clone size: NA; CDR3 DNA: TGTGCCAGCAGCGTGGGTTTCGGGACAGGGTATGGCTACACCTTC; CDR3 protein: CASSVGFGTGYGYTF
V gene: TRBV7-8; CDR3 length: 16; D gene: TRBD1; J gene: TRBJ2-7; clone size: NA; CDR3 DNA: TGTGCCAGCACCTCCTGGGGGACAGACAAAACCTACGAGCAGTACTTC; CDR3 protein: CASTSWGTDKTYEQYF
V gene: TRBV6-5; CDR3 length: 13; D gene: TRBD1; J gene: TRBJ1-1; clone size: few; CDR3 DNA: TGTGCCAGCAGTTATGAGACAGGGTATGAAGCTTTCTTT; CDR3 protein: CASSYETGYEAFF
V gene: TRBV2; CDR3 length: 14; D gene: TRBD1; J gene: TRBJ1-1; clone size: NA; CDR3 DNA: TGTGCCAGCGGACAGGGGGATGAGAGGACTGAAGCTTTCTTT; CDR3 protein: CASGQGDERTEAFF
V gene: TRBV25-1; CDR3 length: 14; D gene: NA; J gene: TRBJ2-7; clone size: NA; CDR3 DNA: TGTGCCAGCAGTGAAGGGGGCGCGGGCTACGAGCAGTACTTC; CDR3 protein: CASSEGGAGYEQYF
V gene: TRBV4-1; CDR3 length: 13; D gene: NA; J gene: TRBJ2-1; clone size: NA; CDR3 DNA: TGCGCCAGCAGCCTGGGGACGCACAATGAGCAGTTCTTC; CDR3 protein: CASSLGTHNEQFF